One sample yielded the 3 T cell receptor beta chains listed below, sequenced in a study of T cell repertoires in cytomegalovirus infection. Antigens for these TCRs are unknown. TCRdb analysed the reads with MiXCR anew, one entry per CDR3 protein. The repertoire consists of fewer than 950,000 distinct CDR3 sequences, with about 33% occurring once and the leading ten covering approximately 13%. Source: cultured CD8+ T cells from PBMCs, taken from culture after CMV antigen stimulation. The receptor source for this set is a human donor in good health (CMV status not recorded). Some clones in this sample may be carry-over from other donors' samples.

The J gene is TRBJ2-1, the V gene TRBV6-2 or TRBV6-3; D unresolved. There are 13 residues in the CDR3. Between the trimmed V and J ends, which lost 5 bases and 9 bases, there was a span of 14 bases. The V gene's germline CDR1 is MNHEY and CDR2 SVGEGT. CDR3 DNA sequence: TGTGCCAGCAGTGTTTATAACGGCGGTGAGCAGTTCTTC. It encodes CASSVYNGGEQFF.

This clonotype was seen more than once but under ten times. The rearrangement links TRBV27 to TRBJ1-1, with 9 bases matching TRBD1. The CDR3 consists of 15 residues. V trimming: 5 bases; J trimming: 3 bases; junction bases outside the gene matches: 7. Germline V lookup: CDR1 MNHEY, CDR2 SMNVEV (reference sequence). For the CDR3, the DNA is TGTGCCAGCAGTCTCGGGACAGGGAGGCACACTGAAGCTTTCTTT. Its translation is CASSLGTGRHTEAFF.

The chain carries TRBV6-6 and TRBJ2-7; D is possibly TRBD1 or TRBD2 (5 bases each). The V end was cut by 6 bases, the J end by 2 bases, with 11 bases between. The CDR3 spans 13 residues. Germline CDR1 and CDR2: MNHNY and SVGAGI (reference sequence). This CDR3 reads CASSSGATYEQYV. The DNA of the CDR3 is TGTGCCAGCAGCTCCGGGGCCACCTACGAGCAGTACGTC.